The entry that follows covers one T cell receptor (beta chain) sequence. This entry comes from a study of T cell changes during pregnancy in multiple sclerosis. This CDR3 region has 12 residues. V was clipped by 8 bases and J by 3 bases; unmatched bases: 2. Germline V CDR1 and CDR2: SQVTM, ANQGSEA. Measured with immunoSEQ multiplex PCR; TCRdb has only the in-frame clones, and not every one. The table lists fewer than 100,000 clones, roughly 91% of them singletons, with 2.6% in the top ten. The chain links TRBV29-1 to TRBJ2-3, with 10 bases identical to TRBD1. Material: peripheral blood, obtained after pregnancy. The TCR comes from a female donor in good health, enrolled as a control in a pregnancy study. CDR3 protein: CSTGQGTDTQYF. CDR3 sequence (DNA): TGCAGCACGGGACAGGGGACAGATACGCAGTATTTT.